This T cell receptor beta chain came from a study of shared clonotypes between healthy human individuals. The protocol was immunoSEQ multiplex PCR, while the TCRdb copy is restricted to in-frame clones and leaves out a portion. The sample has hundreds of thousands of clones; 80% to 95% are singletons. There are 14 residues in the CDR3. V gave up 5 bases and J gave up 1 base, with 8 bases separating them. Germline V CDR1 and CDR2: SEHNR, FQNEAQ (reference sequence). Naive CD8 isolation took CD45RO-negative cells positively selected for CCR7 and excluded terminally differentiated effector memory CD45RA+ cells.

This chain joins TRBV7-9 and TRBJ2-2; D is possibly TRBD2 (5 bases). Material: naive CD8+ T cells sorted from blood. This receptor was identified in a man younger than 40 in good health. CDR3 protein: CASSRTGNTGELFF. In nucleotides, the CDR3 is TGTGCCAGCAGCCGGACTGGGAACACCGGGGAGCTGTTTTTT.